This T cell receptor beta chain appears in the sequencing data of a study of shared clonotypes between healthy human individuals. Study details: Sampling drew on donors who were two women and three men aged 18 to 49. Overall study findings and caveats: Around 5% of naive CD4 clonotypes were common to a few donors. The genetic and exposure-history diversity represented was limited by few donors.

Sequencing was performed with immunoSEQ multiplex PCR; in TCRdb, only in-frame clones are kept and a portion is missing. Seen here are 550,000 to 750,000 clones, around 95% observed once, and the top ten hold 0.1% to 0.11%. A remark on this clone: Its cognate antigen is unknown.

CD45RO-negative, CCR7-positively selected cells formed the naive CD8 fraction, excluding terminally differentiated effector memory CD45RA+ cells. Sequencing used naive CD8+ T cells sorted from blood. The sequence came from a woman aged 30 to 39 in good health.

In DNA, the CDR3 is TGTGCCAGCAGTTTATCTTCCGGGACAGGGAACGAGCAGTACTTC. Translation: CASSLSSGTGNEQYF. The rearrangement links TRBV27 to TRBJ2-7; 9 bases match TRBD1. The CDR3 spans 15 residues. Germline assignment: CDR1 MNHEY and CDR2 SMNVEV (reference sequence). V lost 0 bases, J lost 5 bases, and 5 bases stayed unmatched.